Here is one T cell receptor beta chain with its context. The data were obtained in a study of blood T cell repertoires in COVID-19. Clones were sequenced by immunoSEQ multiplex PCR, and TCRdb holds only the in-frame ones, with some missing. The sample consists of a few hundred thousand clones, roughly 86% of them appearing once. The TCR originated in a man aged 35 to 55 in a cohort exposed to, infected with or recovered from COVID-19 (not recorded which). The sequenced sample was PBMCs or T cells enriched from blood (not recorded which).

Here the CDR3 reads CASSPGGEAEAFF. As DNA, the CDR3 is TGTGCCAGCAGCCCGGGGGGGGAGGCTGAAGCTTTCTTT. The chain couples TRBV7-9 to TRBJ1-1, with TRBD1 as a possible D gene (5 bases). This CDR3 has 13 amino acids. V lost 5 bases and J 6 bases, leaving 13 bases between the germline ends. The germline gives CDR1 SEHNR, CDR2 FQNEAQ (reference sequence).